The source of this T cell receptor beta chain is a study of prognosis after radiotherapy for stage I lung cancer. Study-wide results and caveats: Before stereotactic body radiation therapy the median unique TCR clone count was some 9,900, and afterwards it fell to more than 5,500.

Amplification of TCR beta CDR3 from genomic DNA used two-round multiplex PCR. Primers specific to each TRBV and TRBJ gene drove first-round PCR. Each CDR3 protein gets one entry after TCRdb re-called the multiplex PCR reads with MiXCR. There are approximately 11,000 distinct CDR3 sequences in the sample; around a third occur only once, and approximately 53% lies in the top ten. In its sample, this clonotype is medium-sized (0.01 to 0.1%). Its antigen is still unknown. J was trimmed by 2 bases and V by 1 base; bases with no gene match: 0. This CDR3 has 14 amino acids. Germline lookup yields CDR1 SGHRS and CDR2 YFSETQ.

The clonotype comes from a donor aged 50 or older with non-small cell lung cancer. The sequencing here drew on PBMCs, taken before or after stereotactic body radiation therapy (not recorded which). The V and J genes are TRBV5-1 and TRBJ2-5; 9 nucleotides align to TRBD2. The CDR3 DNA reads as TGCGCCAGCAGCTTGAGCGGGGGGCAAGAGACCCAGTACTTC. Its translation: CASSLSGGQETQYF.